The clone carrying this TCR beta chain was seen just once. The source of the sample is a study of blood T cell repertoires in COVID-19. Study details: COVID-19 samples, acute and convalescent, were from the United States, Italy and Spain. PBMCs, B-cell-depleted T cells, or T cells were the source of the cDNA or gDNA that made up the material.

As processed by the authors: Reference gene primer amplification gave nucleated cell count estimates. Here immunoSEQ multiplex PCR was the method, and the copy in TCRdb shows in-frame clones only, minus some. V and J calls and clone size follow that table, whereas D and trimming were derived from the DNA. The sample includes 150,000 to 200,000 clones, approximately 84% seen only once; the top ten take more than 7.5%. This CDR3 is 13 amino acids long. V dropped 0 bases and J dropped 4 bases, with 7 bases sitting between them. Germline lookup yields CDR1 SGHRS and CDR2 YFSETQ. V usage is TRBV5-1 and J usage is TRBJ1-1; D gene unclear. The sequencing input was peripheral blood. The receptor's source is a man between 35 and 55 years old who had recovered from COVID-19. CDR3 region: CASSLDSGTEAFF. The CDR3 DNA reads TGCGCCAGCAGCTTGGACAGCGGCACTGAAGCTTTCTTT. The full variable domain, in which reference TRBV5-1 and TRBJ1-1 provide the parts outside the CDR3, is KAGVTQTPRYLIKTRGQQVTLSCSPISGHRSVSWYQQTPGQGLQFLFEYFSETQRNKGNFPGRFSGRQFSNSRSEMNVSTLELGDSALYLCASSLDSGTEAFFGQGTRLTVV.